The TCR beta chain described here comes from a study of blood T cell repertoires in COVID-19. Overall study: Cohort 3 recovered donors had two negative PCRs, clearance, or symptom resolution. The study drew acute and convalescent COVID-19 samples from the United States, Italy and Spain. T cells, B-cell-depleted T cells, or PBMCs supplied cDNA or gDNA.

Germline lookup yields CDR1 SGDLS and CDR2 YYNGEE. There are 15 residues in the CDR3. The V gene end was trimmed by 0 bases and the J gene end by 8 bases; junction bases not matched to a gene: 5. Profiled with immunoSEQ multiplex PCR; TCRdb holds only in-frame clones, not every one. The repertoire holds some 220,000 clones, with around 85% as singletons. Sequenced input: PBMCs or T cells enriched from blood (not recorded which). The chain recombines TRBV9 with TRBJ2-1; TRBD1 matches at 10 bases. This TCR was recovered from a woman in her fifties or sixties in a cohort exposed to, infected with or recovered from COVID-19 (not recorded which). The CDR3 spells CASSVVDRGPHEQFF. The DNA for the CDR3 is TGTGCCAGCAGCGTAGTAGACAGGGGGCCACATGAGCAGTTCTTC.